This TCR beta chain originates from a study of spatial heterogeneity in lung cancer. At the level of the study: When available, follow-up PBMC samples taken a median of about 2 years after resection were sequenced. Alpha-chain detections were consistently fewer than beta-chain detections among the sequences.

Regarding the study as a whole: Ubiquitous, expanded tumor-derived TCRs were more frequently observed in blood at resection than at follow-up.

Time point meaning: blood at routine non-recurrence follow-up after resection. Sequencing was performed on whole RNA extracted from tumor and nontumor lung tissue, or from frozen PBMC, and the material was left unsorted. In this sample, this clonotype turned up many times. As yet, its antigen is unknown. The presence of a unique molecular identifier marked each TCR cDNA molecule. TCRdb independently ran MiXCR on the 5' RACE reads; one entry per CDR3 protein. The sample lists around 110,000 distinct CDR3 sequences; less than 15% were seen once. Trimming pared 4 bases from V and 7 bases from J, leaving 17 bases between. Germline lookup yields CDR1 SGHRS and CDR2 YFSETQ. This CDR3 region has 14 residues.

This receptor was identified in a male donor with early-stage non-small cell lung cancer. V is TRBV5-1 and J is TRBJ1-1, with D uncertain. Sequenced material: PBMCs, taken at follow-up. CDR3 in amino acids: CASSMGSLGGEAFF. The CDR3 nucleotides read TGCGCCAGCAGCATGGGTTCCCTGGGCGGTGAAGCTTTCTTT.